This entry concerns a single TCR beta chain. This clone was detected only once. This clone's antigen is unknown. Base qualities are not recorded, but no much larger clone differs from it by a single base. The data were taken from a study of blood T cell repertoires in COVID-19 (dated by TCRdb to 2020 to 2021). Study-level background: Samples from collaborators originated in the United States, Italy and Spain and spanned both the acute and convalescent phases of COVID-19. Where available, HLA class I and class II types were taken from metadata supplied by the sample provider and were not determined by assay-based typing. The material from the prospective study consisted of cDNA or gDNA derived from T cells, B-cell-depleted T cells, or PBMCs. The repertoires were made available in a free public database intended to serve as a resource for research on the immune response to SARS-CoV-2. Subjects who had been exposed to COVID-19, were actively infected with it, or had recovered from it provided the deeply sampled blood TCRbeta repertoires that made up the dataset. Sample metadata almost always included a de-identified subject ID, COVID-19 status, age in years and sex. The samples were drawn from the first 160 participants of the ongoing ImmuneRACE study and from 1,254 subjects provided by 6 global collaborators.

Whole blood was collected in K2EDTA tubes by collaborating institutions according to the institutions' own protocols. For TCRbeta analysis, collaborators shipped samples in one of three forms: frozen whole blood, isolated PBMCs, or DNA extracted from either of those sample types. The CDR3 spans 19 residues, from the cysteine through the phenylalanine. The retained sequence is limited to the CDR3, 57 bases, with the frame set at the first base. From the germline V gene, CDR1 is SGDLS and CDR2 is YYNGEE. Here V drops 0 bases and J drops 5 bases, and the junction holds 17 bases not matched to any gene. The investigation overall reported the following: Clinical and demographic metadata were provided uncurated, with the amount varying by source and participant.

The immunoSEQ Assay, a bias-controlled multiplex PCR, was used to amplify TCRbeta CDR3 regions from genomic DNA. Processing in the source paper ran as follows. The number of nucleated cells in each sample was estimated from the amplification of reference gene primers within the assay. To quantify the absolute abundance of each unique TCRbeta CDR3 rearrangement, sequence reads were collapsed and filtered. For each sample, productive Simpson clonality was calculated by taking the square root of Simpson's diversity index across productive rearrangements. Held by TCRdb, this immuneACCESS table contains in-frame sequences only and omits some clones. Under half of the omission traces to an unresolved V gene where checked; the cause of the rest is unknown. D and trimming were read from the DNA, whereas the V and J calls and clone size are those reported in that table. This sample has just under 350,000 clones in its table, and around 83% of those were observed once. The ten largest clones take up around 3% of the sample.

The chain joins TRBV9 to TRBJ2-1; TRBD2 matches 7 bases in the middle. The TCR comes from a man aged 30 to 45 with active or convalescent COVID-19. The specimen was peripheral blood. The bases are TGTGCCAGCAGCGTAGGGGCAGCCCACCTGGGCGGGAGAGACAATGAGCAGTTCTTC. The resulting protein is CASSVGAAHLGGRDNEQFF.